The T cell receptor beta chain described here comes from a study of T cell clonotyping in hematopoietic cell transplantation (dated by TCRdb to the early 2020s). Background for the entire study: The study collected more than 120 blood samples from 30 to 45 consecutive transplant recipients and their related donors. Patient recruitment ran from 2015 to early 2017, and follow-up continued until late 2020 or death.

TCR beta CDR3 regions were amplified from genomic DNA with the immunoSEQ assay, a bias-controlled multiplex PCR using V- and J-specific primers. A proprietary barcode and Illumina adapter sequences were added to the CDR3 amplicons in a second PCR step. An Illumina MiSeq instrument was used for sequencing of the CDR3 libraries. As for the original processing: immunoSEQ Analyzer 3.0 was used for export and quality control, with R Bioconductor and Immunarch used for downstream analyses. Repertoire metrics were calculated using only productive rearrangements within the normalized downsampled data set. Clonotypes larger than 5 templates in the normalized cohort were defined as pathologically expanded. The Inverse Simpson Index served as the measure of repertoire diversity. CMV-specificity analyses were carried out on the non-normalized data set to capture all clonotypes. TCRdb holds this immuneACCESS table with in-frame rearrangements only. Some clones are missing; in checked studies, unresolved V genes explain under half, and the rest has no known cause. The V and J calls and clone size come from that table; D and trimming were worked out from the DNA. Within this sample are 13,000 or so clones, with approximately 67% of them counted one time only. The ten largest clonotypes hold approximately 15% of the sample.

In the paper's terms, the time point label means: 180 days after allo-HCT. Recipient blood was collected about 28 days before transplant and at days 30, 100 and 180 after transplant. Nuclei Lysis Solution was used to extract genomic DNA from fresh or cryopreserved unfractionated peripheral blood mononuclear cells. Note on this clone: Which antigen it targets is not known. Per-base quality was not reported, and no clone a single base away is much larger than it.

Trimming takes 6 bases from V and 0 bases from J, and the germline ends sit 6 bases apart. The germline V gene encodes CDR1 ENHRY and CDR2 SYGVKD. The CDR3 starts with the cysteine, ends with the phenylalanine, and has 13 residues. Just CDR3 DNA is preserved here, 39 bases in frame from base 1. Results and caveats for the whole study, not just this receptor: Overlap with donor repertoires was found for only a small fraction of recipient repertoires, with over 97% found to appear de novo at the given depth. The sample size was limited and the cells went unsorted, which meant the CD4 and CD8 repertoire contributions could not be told apart. Donor and pretransplant recipient Inverse Simpson Index values predicted broader posttransplant TCR repertoire diversity. After transplant, TCR diversity in recipients dropped, and pathologically expanded clonotypes increased progressively from day 30 to day 180.

This receptor was identified in a male patient over 55 who had an allogeneic stem cell transplant from an unrelated donor, so the T cells may come from the graft donor. Some clones in this sample may be carry-over from other donors' samples. Recombination joined TRBV10-3 with TRBJ1-5; no D segment can be confidently identified. The sample here was peripheral blood mononuclear cells, taken 180 days after allogeneic stem cell transplant. This receptor carries the CDR3 CAIRHNSNQPQHF. The nucleotide sequence is TGTGCCATCAGACACAATAGCAATCAGCCCCAGCATTTT.